This TCR beta chain came from a study of T cell responses to AZD1222 COVID-19 vaccine. In this sample, this clone turned up a few times. Sequencing used immunoSEQ multiplex PCR; TCRdb keeps in-frame clones, though not all of them. The top ten hold 1.3% to 1.5% of the sample, which has approximately 150,000 clones, around 93% seen once. Trimming removed 0 bases from V and 0 bases from J, with 6 bases in between. This CDR3 region has 16 residues. CDR1 and CDR2 (germline): LNHNV, YYDKDF (reference sequence). This chain links TRBV15 with TRBJ2-6; no clear D gene. The specimen comprised peripheral blood, sampled on day 0 of AZD1222 vaccination. This TCR came from an adult in good health. The CDR3 DNA sequence: TGTGCCACCAGCAGAGATCAGGCCTCTGGGGCCAACGTCCTGACTTTC. Protein product: CATSRDQASGANVLTF.